This TCR beta chain appears in the sequencing data of a study of blood T cells in healthy people across ages. Details on this clonotype: The antigen is unknown.

The authors drew about 9.5 milliliters of peripheral blood from each donor. The germline CDR1 and CDR2 sequences are SEHNR and FQNEAQ (reference sequence). V was shortened by 1 base and J by 3 bases, with 7 bases between the two germline ends. The CDR3 has 14 amino acids. General observations from the study: Diversity estimated from one million T cells was considered an underestimate. Comparison with aged donors showed that long-lived donors had more naive CD4+ cells and higher diversity.

Primed by a sample-barcoded 5' primer and a J-beta primer mix, a second PCR proceeded for roughly 6 to 12 cycles. TCRdb fed the 5' RACE reads into MiXCR, producing one record per CDR3 protein. Of hundreds of thousands of distinct CDR3 sequences listed, around 42% were seen once; the top ten hold roughly 19%. The TCR sequence derives from a man aged 55 to 70 in good health. Sequencing was done on a sample of blood. This chain connects TRBV7-9 to TRBJ2-1; D gene uncertain. CDR3 protein: CASSLGPHYNEQFF. CDR3 DNA: TGTGCCAGCAGCTTAGGTCCCCACTACAATGAGCAGTTCTTC. Supplemented by reference TRBV7-9 and TRBJ2-1, the full variable domain reads DTGVSQNPRHKITKRGQNVTFRCDPISEHNRLYWYRQTLGQGPEFLTYFQNEAQLEKSRLLSDRFSAERPKGSFSTLEIQRTEQGDSAMYLCASSLGPHYNEQFFGPGTRLTVL.